These T cell receptor beta chains were read from a single sample in a study of T cell responses to AZD1222 COVID-19 vaccine. The data were produced by immunoSEQ multiplex PCR, yet TCRdb's version contains in-frame clones alone and is incomplete. The table shows about 170,000 clones, with about 88% occurring only once. The sample consisted of peripheral blood, taken on day 0 of AZD1222 vaccination. The receptors here all came from an adult in good health. Both conserved end residues are part of each CDR3. The order of the fields is D gene, J gene, V gene, CDR3 protein. D genes are given only for firm matches.

NA	TRBJ2-5	TRBV15	CATSRDRVRETQYF
TRBD1	TRBJ1-2	TRBV7-8	CASSLRFGQTGYGYTF
NA	TRBJ2-3	TRBV7-9	CASSPDQTDTQYF
NA	TRBJ2-1	TRBV7-6	CASSFSSGSYNEQFF
TRBD2	TRBJ2-7	TRBV6-5	CASSPQGLSAYEQYF
NA	TRBJ2-1	TRBV7-6	CASSLQTGRWDEQFF
NA	TRBJ1-6	TRBV10-3	CASQAIPGNNNSPLHF
NA	TRBJ2-2	TRBV11-2	CASSPGRGNTGELFF
NA	TRBJ1-2	TRBV11-2	CASSLEGYGYTF
NA	TRBJ1-6	TRBV3-1/TRBV3-2	CASSPTGGNSPLHF
NA	TRBJ1-1	TRBV19	CASRPLTRQDAEAFF
TRBD1	TRBJ1-3	TRBV5-1	CASSLGTGGANTIYF
TRBD2	TRBJ2-1	TRBV5-1	CASSLAQRGYNEQFF
TRBD1	TRBJ2-1	TRBV9	CASSVTGGNEQFF
TRBD1	TRBJ2-1	TRBV6-1	CASSGGQGLSYNEQFF
NA	TRBJ2-7	TRBV7-2	CASSSGASYEQYF
TRBD1	TRBJ1-2	TRBV6-2/TRBV6-3	CASSLPDRRDYGYTF
NA	TRBJ1-2	TRBV21-1	CASSNAHGPTTNYGYTF
NA	TRBJ1-2	TRBV7-3	CASSPLRGDYGYTF
NA	TRBJ2-4	TRBV21-1	CASSPSPGTSGMWGSAKNIQYF
TRBD2	TRBJ2-5	TRBV3-1/TRBV3-2	CASSQDPGGGTQYF
TRBD1	TRBJ2-2	TRBV11-2	CASSLGQGTGELFF
TRBD1	TRBJ1-1	TRBV2	CASNTHLGGGPNTEAFF
NA	TRBJ2-2	TRBV11-2	CASSLGGSGTGELFF
NA	TRBJ1-6	TRBV12-3/TRBV12-4	CASSRQFSPLHF
NA	TRBJ2-5	TRBV5-1	CASSLAGDKGETQYF
NA	TRBJ2-2	TRBV5-1	CASSPRTVGGSGELFF
NA	TRBJ1-2	TRBV6-1	CASSEAIWGSNYGYTF
NA	TRBJ1-2	TRBV2	CASSEQTGIAGGYTF
NA	TRBJ1-5	TRBV18	CASSPSANQPQHF
NA	TRBJ1-2	TRBV5-4	CASSLGSPYGYTF
NA	TRBJ1-4	TRBV28	CASSQPGTTNEKLFF
NA	TRBJ1-4	TRBV30	CAWSGGAAEKLFF
TRBD1	TRBJ1-6	TRBV5-1	CASSLGVGGNSPLHF
TRBD2	TRBJ2-1	TRBV4-2	CASSQGTSGAYNEQFF
NA	TRBJ2-7	TRBV20-1	CSARYRYEQYF
NA	TRBJ1-4	TRBV18	CASSSEATNEKLFF
NA	TRBJ1-5	TRBV19	CASSISVEPQHF
TRBD1	TRBJ1-1	TRBV5-5	CASSRGQGNTEAFF
NA	TRBJ1-2	TRBV18	CASSPLDRQPNYGYTF
NA	TRBJ1-5	TRBV6-1	CASSEQGGNQPQHF
TRBD1	TRBJ2-2	TRBV24-1	CATSVDRGTGELFF
NA	TRBJ2-2	TRBV28	CASNSYGGRNTGELFF
TRBD1	TRBJ1-2	TRBV30	CAWSVLQGYYGYTF
TRBD2	TRBJ2-1	TRBV11-3	CASSPGTSGRGGNEQFF
NA	TRBJ2-7	TRBV4-1	CASSLGTDSYEQYF
NA	TRBJ1-3	TRBV5-1	CASSLESGSGNTIYF
NA	TRBJ2-2	TRBV7-3	CASSLNAGANTGELFF
NA	TRBJ1-3	TRBV5-8	CASSLTVLSGNTIYF
NA	TRBJ1-1	TRBV5-1	CASSLQGWKEEAFF
TRBD1	TRBJ2-1	TRBV5-6	CASSPIDRGTHEQFF
TRBD1	TRBJ1-5	TRBV5-8	CASSWDRGPGQPQHF
TRBD1	TRBJ1-1	TRBV19	CASRVTGWSTEAFF
TRBD2	TRBJ2-7	TRBV7-2	CASSLEAGVHEQYF